This passage covers 12 T cell receptor beta chains from one sample sequenced in a study of T cells in Graves' hyperthyroidism and ophthalmopathy. There were TCR beta CDR3 regions amplified from RNA transcripts. The primer set for the first-round RT-PCR of the TCR CDR3 was HTBI. TCRdb ran MiXCR on the multiplex PCR reads and lists one entry per CDR3 protein. The repertoire holds about 640,000 distinct CDR3 sequences, with roughly 14% as singletons. Material for sequencing was blood. The receptors were sampled from a woman in her forties or fifties with Graves' ophthalmopathy.

Many counts were recorded for this clonotype. The V gene is TRBV7-9, the J gene TRBJ2-3, with D unresolved. Germline V gene lookup returns CDR1 SEHNR and CDR2 FQNEAQ (reference sequence). This CDR3 has 15 amino acids. V was cut by 1 base and J by 0 bases, with 8 bases left in between. The CDR3 DNA sequence: TGTGCCAGCAGCTTAGAAGGACGGAGCACAGATACGCAGTATTTT. This gives the protein CASSLEGRSTDTQYF.

This clonotype has more than one count but fewer than ten. The V call is TRBV4-3, the J call TRBJ2-1; D is possibly TRBD2 (5 bases). Germline-derived CDR1 and CDR2 are LGHNA and YSLEER. V lost 4 bases, J lost 2 bases, and 9 bases lay in between. The CDR3 sequence is 14 residues long. The CDR3: CASSPTTTYNEQFF. The CDR3 DNA reads as TGCGCCAGCAGCCCGACTACTACCTACAATGAGCAGTTCTTC.

This clonotype has a handful of counts. The chain carries TRBV20-1 and TRBJ1-3; no reliable D call. V was pared by 6 bases and J by 1 base, with 13 bases between. The CDR3 contains 14 residues. Per germline, CDR1 DFQATT and CDR2 SNEGSKA (reference sequence). CDR3 residues: CSAPAYGSGNTIYF. The CDR3 DNA follows: TGCAGTGCGCCCGCGTATGGGTCTGGAAACACCATATATTTT.

This clonotype has a handful of counts. The chain carries TRBV20-1 and TRBJ2-1, with a possible D match to TRBD2 (5 bases). The V and J ends lost 0 bases and 1 base respectively, with 13 bases between them. The CDR3 length is 16 residues. CDR1 is DFQATT, CDR2 SNEGSKA, per germline (reference sequence). The CDR3 DNA sequence: TGCAGTGCTAGAGATCCGACTACGCGATCCTACAATGAGCAGTTCTTC. Translation gives CSARDPTTRSYNEQFF.

The table lists this clonotype with many counts. This chain uses TRBV12-3 or TRBV12-4 with TRBJ2-7; 7 bases agree with TRBD2. CDR3 length: 14 amino acids. The junction had 8 bases not matched to a gene; V was cut back by 2 bases and J by 7 bases. The DNA of the CDR3 is TGTGCCAGCAGTTTAAGTGCGGGAGTGAGGGAGCAGTACTTC. Encoded protein: CASSLSAGVREQYF.

This clonotype was observed at least ten times. The rearrangement links TRBV18 to TRBJ1-2; D is unclear. The CDR3 totals 13 residues. CDR1 is KGHSH and CDR2 is LQKENI in the germline V gene. Between the trimmed V and J ends, which lost 0 bases and 3 bases, there was a span of 5 bases. The CDR3 here is CASSPPTDYGYTF. DNA of the CDR3: TGTGCCAGCTCACCACCGACGGACTATGGCTACACCTTC.

By share, this clonotype ranks as medium-sized. The rearrangement joins TRBV5-1 to TRBJ2-5; no definite D call. Germline values: CDR1 SGHRS, CDR2 YFSETQ. V was clipped by 1 base and J by 2 bases, with 15 bases between them. This CDR3 contains 16 residues. The DNA for the CDR3 is TGCGCCAGCAGCTTGATGTCTGACGGGCCGCAAGAGACCCAGTACTTC. This codes for CASSLMSDGPQETQYF.

This clonotype was seen only a few times. V and J are TRBV15 and TRBJ1-2, with 8 bases lining up with TRBD1. The V segment lost 0 bases and the J segment 4 bases; nucleotides outside the gene matches: 4. Germline V lookup: CDR1 LNHNV, CDR2 YYDKDF (reference sequence). The CDR3 is 15 amino acids. The DNA for the CDR3 is TGTGCCACCAGCAGAGAGACAGGGGCGGGCTATGGCTACACCTTC. It encodes CATSRETGAGYGYTF.

This clonotype was picked up many times. This chain uses TRBV2 with TRBJ2-4; D is perhaps TRBD1 or TRBD2 (5 bases each). Trimming took 7 bases from V and 6 from J, leaving 10 bases between them. Germline CDR1 and CDR2: SNHLY and FYNNEI. The CDR3 consists of 12 residues. The CDR3 DNA is TGTGCCAGCACCCTGGGGGTAAACATTCAGTACTTC. Protein product: CASTLGVNIQYF. Drawing the rest from reference TRBV2 and TRBJ2-4, the complete variable domain is EPEVTQTPSHQVTQMGQEVILRCVPISNHLYFYWYRQILGQKVEFLVSFYNNEISEKSEIFDDQFSVERPDGSNFTLKIRSTKLEDSAMYFCASTLGVNIQYFGAGTRLSVL.

This clonotype was seen at least ten times. The rearrangement joins TRBV3-1 to TRBJ1-1; D unclear. The V and J ends lost 3 bases and 6 bases respectively, with 11 bases between them. The CDR3 has 13 amino acids. Germline-derived CDR1 and CDR2 are LGHDT and YNNKEL (reference sequence). CDR3 sequence reads: CASSHLISAEAFF. CDR3 nucleotides: TGTGCCAGCAGCCATTTGATATCGGCTGAAGCTTTCTTT.

This clonotype was seen at least ten times. This chain joins TRBV20-1 and TRBJ2-7; 8 bases align to TRBD1. The CDR3 is 15 residues long. Germline loops: CDR1 DFQATT, CDR2 SNEGSKA (reference sequence). V gave up 0 bases and J gave up 1 base; unmatched junction bases: 5. CDR3 sequence reads: CSARDRQGRSYEQYF. In DNA, the CDR3 is TGCAGTGCTAGAGACCGACAGGGGCGATCCTACGAGCAGTACTTC.

This clonotype was counted between two and nine times. This may be a read error: a much more frequent sequence differs by one nucleotide. This rearrangement joins TRBV7-2 to TRBJ2-5; weak D call: TRBD2 (6 bases). Deletions cut 0 bases from V and 1 base from J, with 6 bases between. CDR1 SGHTA and CDR2 FQGNSA come from the germline V gene. The CDR3 spans 14 residues. CDR3 bases: TGTGCCAGCAGCTTAGCTAGCGGCCAAGAGACCCAGTACTTC. It specifies CASSLASGQETQYF.